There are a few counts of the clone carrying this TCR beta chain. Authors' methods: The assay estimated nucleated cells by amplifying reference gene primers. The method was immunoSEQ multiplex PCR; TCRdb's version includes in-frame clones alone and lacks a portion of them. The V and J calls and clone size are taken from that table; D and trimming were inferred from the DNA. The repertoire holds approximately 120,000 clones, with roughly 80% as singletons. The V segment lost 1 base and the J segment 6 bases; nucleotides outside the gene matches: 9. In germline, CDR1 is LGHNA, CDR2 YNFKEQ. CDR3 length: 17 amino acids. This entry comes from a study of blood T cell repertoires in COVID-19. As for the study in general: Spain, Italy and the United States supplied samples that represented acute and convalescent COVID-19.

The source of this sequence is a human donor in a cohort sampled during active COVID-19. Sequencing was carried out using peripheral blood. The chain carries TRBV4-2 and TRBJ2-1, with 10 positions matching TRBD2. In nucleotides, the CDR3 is TGTGCCAGCAGCCAAGGCTCCTTGTCTAGCGGGAGCAATGAGCAGTTCTTC. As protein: CASSQGSLSSGSNEQFF.